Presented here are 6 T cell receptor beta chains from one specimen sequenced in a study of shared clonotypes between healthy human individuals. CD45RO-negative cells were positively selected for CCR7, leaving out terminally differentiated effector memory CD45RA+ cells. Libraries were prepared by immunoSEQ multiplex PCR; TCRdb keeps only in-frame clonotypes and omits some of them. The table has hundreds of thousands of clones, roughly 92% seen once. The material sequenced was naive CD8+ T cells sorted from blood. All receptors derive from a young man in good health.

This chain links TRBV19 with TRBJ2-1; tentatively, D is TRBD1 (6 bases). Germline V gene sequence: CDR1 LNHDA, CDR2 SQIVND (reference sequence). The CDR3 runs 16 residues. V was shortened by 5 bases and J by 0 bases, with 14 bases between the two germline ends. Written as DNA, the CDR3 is TGTGCCAGTAGTGGAGAGGGGGTTTACTCCTACAATGAGCAGTTCTTC. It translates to CASSGEGVYSYNEQFF.

CDR3 sequence (DNA): TGCAGCGTTGAATCCCCCCGGGGCTACGAGCAGTACTTC. It is translated as CSVESPRGYEQYF. V usage is TRBV29-1 and J usage is TRBJ2-7, with a tentative D call TRBD2 (5 bases). The germline gives CDR1 SQVTM, CDR2 ANQGSEA. The CDR3 has 13 amino acids. V lost 2 bases, J lost 3 bases, and 11 bases lay in between.

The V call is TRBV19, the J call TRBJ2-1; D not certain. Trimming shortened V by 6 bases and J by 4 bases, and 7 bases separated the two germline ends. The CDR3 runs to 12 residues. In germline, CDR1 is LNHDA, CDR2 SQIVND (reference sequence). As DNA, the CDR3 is TGTGCCAGTAGAGAAAAATACAATGAGCAGTTCTTC. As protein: CASREKYNEQFF.

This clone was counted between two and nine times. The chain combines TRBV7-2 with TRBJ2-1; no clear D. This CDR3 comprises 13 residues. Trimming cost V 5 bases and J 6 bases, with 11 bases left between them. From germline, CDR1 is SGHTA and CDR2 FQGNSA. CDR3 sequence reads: CASSRVSPNEQFF. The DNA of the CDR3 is TGTGCCAGCAGCCGGGTGAGCCCCAATGAGCAGTTCTTC.

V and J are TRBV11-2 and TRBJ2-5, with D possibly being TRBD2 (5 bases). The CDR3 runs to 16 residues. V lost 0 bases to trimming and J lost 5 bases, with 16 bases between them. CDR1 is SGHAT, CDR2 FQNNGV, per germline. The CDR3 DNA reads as TGTGCCAGCAGCTTAGAAGTCGCCGTAGGAGGCGAGACCCAGTACTTC. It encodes CASSLEVAVGGETQYF.

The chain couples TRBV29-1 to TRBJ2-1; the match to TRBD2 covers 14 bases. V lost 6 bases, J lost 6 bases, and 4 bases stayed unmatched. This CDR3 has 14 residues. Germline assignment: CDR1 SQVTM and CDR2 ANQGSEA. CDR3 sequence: CSVRGTSGSNEQFF. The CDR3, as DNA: TGCAGCGTGAGAGGGACTAGCGGGAGCAATGAGCAGTTCTTC.